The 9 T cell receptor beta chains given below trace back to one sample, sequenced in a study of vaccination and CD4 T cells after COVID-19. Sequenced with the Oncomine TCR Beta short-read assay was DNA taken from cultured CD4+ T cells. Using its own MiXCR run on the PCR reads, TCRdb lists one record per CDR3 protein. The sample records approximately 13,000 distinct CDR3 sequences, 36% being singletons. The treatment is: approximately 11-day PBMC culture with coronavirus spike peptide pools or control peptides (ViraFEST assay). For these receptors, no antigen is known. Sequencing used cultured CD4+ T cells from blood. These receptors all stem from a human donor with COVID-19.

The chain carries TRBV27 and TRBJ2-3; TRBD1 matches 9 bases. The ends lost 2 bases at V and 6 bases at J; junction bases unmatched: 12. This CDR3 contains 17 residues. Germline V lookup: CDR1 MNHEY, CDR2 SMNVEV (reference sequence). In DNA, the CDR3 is TGTGCCAGCAGTTTAGGATCGACAGGGGGGTTTTTTGATACGCAGTATTTT. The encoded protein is CASSLGSTGGFFDTQYF.

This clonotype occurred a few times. CDR3 nucleotide sequence: TGTGCCAGCAGCGTAGGACAGGGGGCGCACACTGAAGCTTTCTTT. Its translation: CASSVGQGAHTEAFF. The rearrangement joins TRBV9 to TRBJ1-1, with 10 positions matching TRBD1. Losses at the gene ends were 0 bases for V and 3 bases for J; bases not matched to a gene: 2. In germline, CDR1 is SGDLS, CDR2 YYNGEE. The CDR3 is made up of 15 amino acids. Variable domain in full (rest from reference TRBV9 and TRBJ1-1): DSGVTQTPKHLITATGQRVTLRCSPRSGDLSVYWYQQSLDQGLQFLIQYYNGEERAKGNILERFSAQQFPDLHSELNLSSLELGDSALYFCASSVGQGAHTEAFFGQGTRLTVV.

Here the CDR3 DNA reads TGTGCCAGCAGACCCGACAGGGTTGGAAACACCATATATTTT. As protein: CASRPDRVGNTIYF. V usage is TRBV7-6 and J usage is TRBJ1-3; TRBD1 matches at 7 bases. This CDR3 region has 14 residues. Germline lookup yields CDR1 SGHVS and CDR2 FNYEAQ. V lost 6 bases to trimming and J lost 3 bases; unmatched junction nucleotides: 5.

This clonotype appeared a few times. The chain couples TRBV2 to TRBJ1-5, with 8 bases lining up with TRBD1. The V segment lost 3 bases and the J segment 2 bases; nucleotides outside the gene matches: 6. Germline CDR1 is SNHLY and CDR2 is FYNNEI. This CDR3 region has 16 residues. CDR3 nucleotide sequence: TGTGCCAGCAGTGATCGGACAGGGTGGGGCAATCAGCCCCAGCATTTT. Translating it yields CASSDRTGWGNQPQHF. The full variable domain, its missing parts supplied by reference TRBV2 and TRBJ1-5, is EPEVTQTPSHQVTQMGQEVILRCVPISNHLYFYWYRQILGQKVEFLVSFYNNEISEKSEIFDDQFSVERPDGSNFTLKIRSTKLEDSAMYFCASSDRTGWGNQPQHFGDGTRLSIL.

As DNA, the CDR3 is TGTGCCAGCTCACCAACAGGGAGTTATGGCTACACCTTC. It yields the protein CASSPTGSYGYTF. The J gene is TRBJ1-2, the V gene TRBV18, with D maybe TRBD1 (6 bases). Trimming stripped 2 bases from V and 5 bases from J, with 9 bases between. Germline CDR1 is KGHSH and CDR2 is LQKENI. The CDR3 runs 13 residues.

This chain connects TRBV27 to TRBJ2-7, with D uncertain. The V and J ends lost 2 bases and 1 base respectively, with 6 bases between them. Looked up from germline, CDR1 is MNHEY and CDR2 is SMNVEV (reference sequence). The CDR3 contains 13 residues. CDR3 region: CASSLKNSYEQYF. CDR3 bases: TGTGCCAGCAGTTTAAAAAATTCCTACGAGCAGTACTTC.

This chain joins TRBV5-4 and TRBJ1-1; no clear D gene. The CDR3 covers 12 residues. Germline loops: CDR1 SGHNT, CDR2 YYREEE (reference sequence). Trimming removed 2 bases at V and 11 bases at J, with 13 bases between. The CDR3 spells CASSLDGPGAFF. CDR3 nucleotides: TGTGCCAGCAGCTTAGACGGACCGGGCGCTTTCTTT.

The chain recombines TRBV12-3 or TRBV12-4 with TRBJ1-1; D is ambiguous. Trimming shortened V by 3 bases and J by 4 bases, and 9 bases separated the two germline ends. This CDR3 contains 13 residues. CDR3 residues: CASSFSTATEAFF. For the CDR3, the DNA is TGTGCCAGCAGTTTTAGTACAGCCACTGAAGCTTTCTTT.

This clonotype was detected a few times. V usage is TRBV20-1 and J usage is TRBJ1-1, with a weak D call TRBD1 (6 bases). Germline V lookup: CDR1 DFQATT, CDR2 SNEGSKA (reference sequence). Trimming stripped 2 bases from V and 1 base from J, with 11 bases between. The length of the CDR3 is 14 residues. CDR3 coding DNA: TGCAGTGCTAGACCCCTCAGGGGGAACACTGAAGCTTTCTTT. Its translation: CSARPLRGNTEAFF.